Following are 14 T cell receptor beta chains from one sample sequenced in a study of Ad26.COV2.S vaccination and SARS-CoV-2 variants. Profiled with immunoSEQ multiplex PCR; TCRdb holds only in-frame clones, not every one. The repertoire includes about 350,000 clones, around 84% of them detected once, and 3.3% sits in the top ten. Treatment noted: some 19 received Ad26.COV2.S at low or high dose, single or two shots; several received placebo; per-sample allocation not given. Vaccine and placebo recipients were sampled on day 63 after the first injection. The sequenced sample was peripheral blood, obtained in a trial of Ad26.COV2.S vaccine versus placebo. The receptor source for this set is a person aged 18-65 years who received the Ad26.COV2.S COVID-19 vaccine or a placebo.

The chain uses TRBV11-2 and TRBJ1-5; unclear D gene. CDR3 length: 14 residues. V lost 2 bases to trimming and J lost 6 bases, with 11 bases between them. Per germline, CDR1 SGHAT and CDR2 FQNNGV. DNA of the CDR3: TGTGCCAGCAGCTTAATGGGCGCCGGTCAGCCCCAGCATTTT. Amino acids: CASSLMGAGQPQHF.

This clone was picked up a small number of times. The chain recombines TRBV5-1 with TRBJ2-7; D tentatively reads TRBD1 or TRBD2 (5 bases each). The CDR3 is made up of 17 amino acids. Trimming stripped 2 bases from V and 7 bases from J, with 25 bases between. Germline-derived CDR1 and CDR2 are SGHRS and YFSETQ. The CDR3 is CASSFLAPTGTSGEQYF. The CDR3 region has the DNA TGCGCCAGCAGCTTCTTGGCCCCCACCGGGACGTCTGGGGAGCAGTACTTC. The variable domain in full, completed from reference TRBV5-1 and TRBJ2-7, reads KAGVTQTPRYLIKTRGQQVTLSCSPISGHRSVSWYQQTPGQGLQFLFEYFSETQRNKGNFPGRFSGRQFSNSRSEMNVSTLELGDSALYLCASSFLAPTGTSGEQYFGPGTRLTVT.

This CDR3 is CASGFTPHYEQYF. The CDR3 region has the DNA TGTGCTAGTGGTTTCACCCCTCACTACGAGCAGTACTTC. V usage is TRBV12-5 and J usage is TRBJ2-7; D call uncertain. The CDR3 extends over 13 amino acids. Trimming cost V 3 bases and J 3 bases, with 9 bases left between them. Germline V gene lookup returns CDR1 LGHNT and CDR2 FRNRAP.

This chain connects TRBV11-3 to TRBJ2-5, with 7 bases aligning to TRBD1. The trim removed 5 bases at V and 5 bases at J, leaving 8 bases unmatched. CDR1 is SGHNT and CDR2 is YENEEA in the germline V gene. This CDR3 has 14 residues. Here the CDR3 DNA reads TGTGCCAGCAGCCCTCGACAGGGTATTGAGACCCAGTACTTC. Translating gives CASSPRQGIETQYF.

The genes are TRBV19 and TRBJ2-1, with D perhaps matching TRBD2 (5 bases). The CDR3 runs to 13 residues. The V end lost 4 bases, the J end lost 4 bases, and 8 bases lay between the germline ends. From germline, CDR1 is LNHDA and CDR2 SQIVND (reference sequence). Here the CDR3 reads CASSKRTYNEQFF. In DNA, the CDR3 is TGTGCCAGTAGTAAACGGACTTACAATGAGCAGTTCTTC.

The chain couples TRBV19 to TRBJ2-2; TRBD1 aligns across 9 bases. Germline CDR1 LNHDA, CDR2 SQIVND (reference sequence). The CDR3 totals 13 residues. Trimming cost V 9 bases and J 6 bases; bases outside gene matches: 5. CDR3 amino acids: CARKNRGPGELFF. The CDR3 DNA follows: TGTGCCAGAAAGAACAGGGGGCCCGGGGAGCTGTTTTTT.

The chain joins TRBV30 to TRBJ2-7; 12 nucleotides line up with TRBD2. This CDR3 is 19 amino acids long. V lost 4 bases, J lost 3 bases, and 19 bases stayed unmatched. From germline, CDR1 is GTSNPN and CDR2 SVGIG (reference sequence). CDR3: CAWIPTSGTSGQQGYEQYF. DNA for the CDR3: TGTGCCTGGATCCCGACTTCCGGGACTAGCGGGCAGCAAGGCTACGAGCAGTACTTC.

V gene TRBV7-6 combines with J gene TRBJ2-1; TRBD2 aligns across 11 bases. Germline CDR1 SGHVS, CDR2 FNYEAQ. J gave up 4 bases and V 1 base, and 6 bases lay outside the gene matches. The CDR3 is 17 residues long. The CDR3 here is CASSLVLAGGPYNEQFF. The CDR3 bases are TGTGCCAGCAGCTTAGTATTAGCGGGAGGGCCGTACAATGAGCAGTTCTTC.

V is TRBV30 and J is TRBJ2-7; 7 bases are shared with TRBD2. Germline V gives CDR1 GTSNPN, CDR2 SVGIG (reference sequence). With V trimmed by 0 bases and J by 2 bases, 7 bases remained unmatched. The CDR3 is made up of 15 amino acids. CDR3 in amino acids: CAWSVGRDGAYEQYF. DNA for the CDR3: TGTGCCTGGAGTGTAGGGAGGGACGGCGCCTACGAGCAGTACTTC.

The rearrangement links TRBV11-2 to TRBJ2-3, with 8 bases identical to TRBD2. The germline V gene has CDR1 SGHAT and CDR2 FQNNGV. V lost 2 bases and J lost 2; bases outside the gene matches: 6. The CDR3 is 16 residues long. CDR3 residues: CASSLNVAGNTDTQYF. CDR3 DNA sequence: TGTGCCAGCAGCTTAAATGTAGCGGGAAACACAGATACGCAGTATTTT.

The CDR3 DNA is TGTGCCACCAGTTTTGAGGGAACCGGGGAGCTGTTTTTT. Encoded protein: CATSFEGTGELFF. J is TRBJ2-2 and V is TRBV24-1; D may be TRBD2 (5 bases). CDR1 and CDR2 (germline): KGHDR, SFDVKD. The CDR3 is 13 residues long. V gave up 6 bases and J gave up 5 bases, with 9 bases separating them.

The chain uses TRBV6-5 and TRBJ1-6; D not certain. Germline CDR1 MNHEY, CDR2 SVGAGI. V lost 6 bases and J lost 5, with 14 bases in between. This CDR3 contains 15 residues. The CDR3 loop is CASSWEQRNNSPLHF. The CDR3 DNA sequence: TGTGCCAGCAGCTGGGAACAGAGAAATAATTCACCCCTCCACTTT.

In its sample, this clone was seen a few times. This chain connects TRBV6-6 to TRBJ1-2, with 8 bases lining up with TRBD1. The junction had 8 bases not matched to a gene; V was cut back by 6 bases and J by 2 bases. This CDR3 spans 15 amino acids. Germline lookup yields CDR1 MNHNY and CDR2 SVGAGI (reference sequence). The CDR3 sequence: CASRGSDRANYGYTF. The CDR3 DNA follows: TGTGCCAGCAGGGGGTCGGACAGGGCAAACTATGGCTACACCTTC.

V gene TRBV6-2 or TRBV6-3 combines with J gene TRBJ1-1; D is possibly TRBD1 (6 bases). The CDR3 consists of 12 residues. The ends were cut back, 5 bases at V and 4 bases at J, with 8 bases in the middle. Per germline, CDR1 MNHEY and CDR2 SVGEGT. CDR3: CASSRGTTEAFF. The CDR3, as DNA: TGTGCCAGCAGTAGGGGGACCACTGAAGCTTTCTTT.